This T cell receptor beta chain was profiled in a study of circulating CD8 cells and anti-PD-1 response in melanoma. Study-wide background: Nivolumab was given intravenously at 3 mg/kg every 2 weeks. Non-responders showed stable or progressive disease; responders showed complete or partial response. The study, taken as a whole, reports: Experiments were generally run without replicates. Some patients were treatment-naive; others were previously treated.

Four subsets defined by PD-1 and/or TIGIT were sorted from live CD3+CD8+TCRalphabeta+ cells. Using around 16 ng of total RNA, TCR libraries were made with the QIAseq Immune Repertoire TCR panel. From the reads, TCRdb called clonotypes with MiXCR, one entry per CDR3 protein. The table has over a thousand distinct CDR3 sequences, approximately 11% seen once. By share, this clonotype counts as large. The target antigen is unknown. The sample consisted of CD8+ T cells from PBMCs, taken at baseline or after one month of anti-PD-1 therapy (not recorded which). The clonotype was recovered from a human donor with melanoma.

This chain's CDR3 is CASSEARGYQPQHF. The CDR3 DNA reads as TGTGCCAGCAGTGAAGCGCGCGGGTATCAGCCCCAGCATTTT. This sequence joins TRBV2 and TRBJ1-5; D not resolved. The germline V gene has CDR1 SNHLY and CDR2 FYNNEI. This CDR3 has 14 amino acids. Trimming shortened V by 0 bases and J by 5 bases, and 8 bases separated the two germline ends.